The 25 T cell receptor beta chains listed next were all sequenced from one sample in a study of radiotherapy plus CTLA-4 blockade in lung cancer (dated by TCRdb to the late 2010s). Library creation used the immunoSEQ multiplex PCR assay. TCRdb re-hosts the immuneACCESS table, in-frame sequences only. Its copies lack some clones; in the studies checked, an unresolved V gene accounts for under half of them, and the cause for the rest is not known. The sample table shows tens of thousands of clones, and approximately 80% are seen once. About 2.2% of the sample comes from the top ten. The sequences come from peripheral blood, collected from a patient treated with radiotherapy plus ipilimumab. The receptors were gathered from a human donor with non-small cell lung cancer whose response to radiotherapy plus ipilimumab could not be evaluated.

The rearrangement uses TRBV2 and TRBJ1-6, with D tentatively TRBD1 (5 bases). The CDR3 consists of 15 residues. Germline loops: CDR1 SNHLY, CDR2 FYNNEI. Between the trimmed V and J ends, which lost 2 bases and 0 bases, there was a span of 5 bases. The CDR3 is CASSEQGSYNSPLHF. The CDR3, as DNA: TGTGCCAGCAGTGAACAGGGCTCCTATAATTCACCCCTCCACTTT.

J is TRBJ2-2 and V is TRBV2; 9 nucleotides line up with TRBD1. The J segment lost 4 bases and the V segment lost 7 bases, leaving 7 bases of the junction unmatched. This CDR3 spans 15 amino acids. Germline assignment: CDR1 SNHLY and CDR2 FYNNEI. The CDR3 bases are TGTGCCAGCAAATTTCGACAGGGGGGCACCGGGGAGCTGTTTTTT. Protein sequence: CASKFRQGGTGELFF.

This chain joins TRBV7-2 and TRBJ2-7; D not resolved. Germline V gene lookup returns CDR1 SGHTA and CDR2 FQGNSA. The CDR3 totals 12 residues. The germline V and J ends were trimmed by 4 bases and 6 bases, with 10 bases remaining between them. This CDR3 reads CASSSLAREQYF. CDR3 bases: TGTGCCAGCAGCTCACTCGCCCGCGAGCAGTACTTC.

The CDR3 DNA sequence: TGTGCCAGCAGCTTAGGAGCAGGGTCGGAAGATACGCAGTATTTT. Translated, it gives CASSLGAGSEDTQYF. The chain carries TRBV11-3 and TRBJ2-3; possibly TRBD1 for D (5 bases). Germline CDR1 SGHNT, CDR2 YENEEA. Trimming cost V 1 base and J 5 bases, with 13 bases left between them. The CDR3 contains 15 residues.

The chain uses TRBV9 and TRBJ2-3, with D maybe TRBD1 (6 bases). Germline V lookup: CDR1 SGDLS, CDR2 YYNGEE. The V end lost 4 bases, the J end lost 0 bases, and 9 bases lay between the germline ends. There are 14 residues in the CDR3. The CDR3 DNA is TGTGCCAGCAGCCCCACAGGGAGCACAGATACGCAGTATTTT. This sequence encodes CASSPTGSTDTQYF. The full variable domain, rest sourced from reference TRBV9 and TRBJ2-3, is DSGVTQTPKHLITATGQRVTLRCSPRSGDLSVYWYQQSLDQGLQFLIQYYNGEERAKGNILERFSAQQFPDLHSELNLSSLELGDSALYFCASSPTGSTDTQYFGPGTRLTVL.

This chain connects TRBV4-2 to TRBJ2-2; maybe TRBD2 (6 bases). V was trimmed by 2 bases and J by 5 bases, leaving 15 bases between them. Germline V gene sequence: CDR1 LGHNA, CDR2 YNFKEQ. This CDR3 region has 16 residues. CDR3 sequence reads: CASSQFVTSFTGELFF. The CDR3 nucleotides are TGTGCCAGCAGCCAATTTGTCACTAGCTTTACCGGGGAGCTGTTTTTT.

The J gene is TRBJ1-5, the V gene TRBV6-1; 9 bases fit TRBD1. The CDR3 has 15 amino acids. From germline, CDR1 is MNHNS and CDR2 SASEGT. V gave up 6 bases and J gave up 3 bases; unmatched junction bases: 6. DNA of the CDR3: TGTGCCAGCAGCGGACGGACAGGGGTCAATCAGCCCCAGCATTTT. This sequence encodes CASSGRTGVNQPQHF.

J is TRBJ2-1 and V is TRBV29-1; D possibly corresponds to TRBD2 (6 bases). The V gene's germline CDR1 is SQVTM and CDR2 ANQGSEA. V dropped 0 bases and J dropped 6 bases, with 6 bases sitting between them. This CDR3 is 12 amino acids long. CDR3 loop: CSVEDSGNEQFF. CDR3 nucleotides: TGCAGCGTTGAAGATAGCGGCAATGAGCAGTTCTTC.

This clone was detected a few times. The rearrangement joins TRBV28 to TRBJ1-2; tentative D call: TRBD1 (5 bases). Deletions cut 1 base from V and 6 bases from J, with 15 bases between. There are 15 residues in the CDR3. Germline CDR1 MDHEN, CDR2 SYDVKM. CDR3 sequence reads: CASSLFVGGANGYTF. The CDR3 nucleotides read TGTGCCAGCAGTTTATTCGTAGGAGGGGCCAATGGCTACACCTTC.

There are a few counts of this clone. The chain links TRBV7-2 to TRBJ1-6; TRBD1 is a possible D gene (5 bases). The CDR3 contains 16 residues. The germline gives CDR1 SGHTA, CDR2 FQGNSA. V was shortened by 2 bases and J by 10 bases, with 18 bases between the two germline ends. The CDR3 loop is CASSLFSGFGHSPLHF. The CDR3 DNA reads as TGTGCCAGCAGCTTATTTTCAGGGTTTGGACACTCACCCCTCCACTTT.

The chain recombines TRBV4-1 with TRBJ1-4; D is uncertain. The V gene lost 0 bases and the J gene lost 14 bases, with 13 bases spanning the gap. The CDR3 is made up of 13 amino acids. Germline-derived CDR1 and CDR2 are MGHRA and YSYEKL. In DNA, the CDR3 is TGCGCCAGCAGCCAAGAGGCCAGGAGGCGTCTGTTTTTT. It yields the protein CASSQEARRRLFF.

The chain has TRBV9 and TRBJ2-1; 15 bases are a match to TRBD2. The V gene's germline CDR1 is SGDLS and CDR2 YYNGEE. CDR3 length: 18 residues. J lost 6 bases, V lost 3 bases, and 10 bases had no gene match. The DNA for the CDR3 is TGTGCCAGCAGCGGGCGCACAGGGACTAGCGGGGGGAGCAATGAGCAGTTCTTC. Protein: CASSGRTGTSGGSNEQFF.

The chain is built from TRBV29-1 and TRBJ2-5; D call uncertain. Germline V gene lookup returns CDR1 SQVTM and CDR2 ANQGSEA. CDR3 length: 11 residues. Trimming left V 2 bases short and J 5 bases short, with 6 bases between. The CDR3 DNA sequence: TGCAGCGTTGAATCGCGGGAGACCCAGTACTTC. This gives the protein CSVESRETQYF.

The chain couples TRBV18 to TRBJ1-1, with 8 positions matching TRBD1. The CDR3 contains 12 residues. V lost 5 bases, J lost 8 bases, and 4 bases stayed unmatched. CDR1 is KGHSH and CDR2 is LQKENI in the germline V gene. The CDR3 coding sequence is TGTGCCAGCTCAACCCGGACAGGGGAAGCTTTCTTT. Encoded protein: CASSTRTGEAFF. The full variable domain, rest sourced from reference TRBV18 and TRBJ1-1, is NAGVMQNPRHLVRRRGQEARLRCSPMKGHSHVYWYRQLPEEGLKFMVYLQKENIIDESGMPKERFSAEFPKEGPSILRIQQVVRGDSAAYFCASSTRTGEAFFGQGTRLTVV.

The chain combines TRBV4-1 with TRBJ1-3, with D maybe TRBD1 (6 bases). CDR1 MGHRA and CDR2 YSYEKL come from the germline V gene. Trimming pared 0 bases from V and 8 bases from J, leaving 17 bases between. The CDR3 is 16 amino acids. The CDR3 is CASSQDPNRGGDTIYF. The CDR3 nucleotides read TGCGCCAGCAGCCAAGATCCAAACAGAGGGGGGGACACCATATATTTT.

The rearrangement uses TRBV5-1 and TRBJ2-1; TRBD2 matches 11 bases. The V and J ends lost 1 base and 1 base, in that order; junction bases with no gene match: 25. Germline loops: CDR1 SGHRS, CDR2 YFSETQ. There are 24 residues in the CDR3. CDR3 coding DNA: TGCGCCAGCAGCTTGTCGGGACTCTGGACTAGCGGGCGCTCCGTCCCCTGGTCCTACAATGAGCAGTTCTTC. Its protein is CASSLSGLWTSGRSVPWSYNEQFF.

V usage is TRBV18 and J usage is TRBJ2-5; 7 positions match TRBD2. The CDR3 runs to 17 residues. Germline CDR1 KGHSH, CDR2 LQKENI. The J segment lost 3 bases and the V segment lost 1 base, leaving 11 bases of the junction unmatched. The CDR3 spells CASSPQASGGGEETQYF. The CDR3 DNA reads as TGTGCCAGCTCACCACAGGCTAGCGGAGGAGGGGAAGAGACCCAGTACTTC.

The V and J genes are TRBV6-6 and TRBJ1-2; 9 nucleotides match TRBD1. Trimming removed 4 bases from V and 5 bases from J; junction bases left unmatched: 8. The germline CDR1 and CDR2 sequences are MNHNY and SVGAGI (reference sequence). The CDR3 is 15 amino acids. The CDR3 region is CASSSQTGGGYGYTF. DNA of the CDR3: TGTGCCAGCAGTTCCCAAACAGGGGGCGGGTATGGCTACACCTTC.

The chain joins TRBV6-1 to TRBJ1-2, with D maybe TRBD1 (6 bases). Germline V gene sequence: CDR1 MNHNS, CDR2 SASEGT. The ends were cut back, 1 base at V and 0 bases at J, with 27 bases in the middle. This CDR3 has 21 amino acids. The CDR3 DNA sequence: TGTGCCAGCAGTGAAGTTCTCGGGGTTGGACAGACTACAGCTACTAACTATGGCTACACCTTC. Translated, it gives CASSEVLGVGQTTATNYGYTF.

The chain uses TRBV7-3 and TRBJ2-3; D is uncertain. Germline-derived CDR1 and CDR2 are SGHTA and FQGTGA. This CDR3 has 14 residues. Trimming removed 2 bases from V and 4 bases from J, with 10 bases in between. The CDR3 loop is CASSLGAVADTQYF. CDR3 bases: TGTGCCAGCAGCTTAGGAGCCGTCGCAGATACGCAGTATTTT. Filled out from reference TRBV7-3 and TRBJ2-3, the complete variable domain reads GAGVSQTPSNKVTEKGKYVELRCDPISGHTALYWYRQSLGQGPEFLIYFQGTGAADDSGLPNDRFFAVRPEGSVSTLKIQRTERGDSAVYLCASSLGAVADTQYFGPGTRLTVL.

CDR3 DNA sequence: TGTGCCAGCAGTTTAACAGGGGTGGGCAATCAGCCCCAGCATTTT. Protein product: CASSLTGVGNQPQHF. V is TRBV27 and J is TRBJ1-5, with TRBD1 identical over 7 bases. From germline, CDR1 is MNHEY and CDR2 SMNVEV (reference sequence). V dropped 2 bases and J dropped 2; count of bases not matched to a gene: 3. This CDR3 has 15 amino acids.

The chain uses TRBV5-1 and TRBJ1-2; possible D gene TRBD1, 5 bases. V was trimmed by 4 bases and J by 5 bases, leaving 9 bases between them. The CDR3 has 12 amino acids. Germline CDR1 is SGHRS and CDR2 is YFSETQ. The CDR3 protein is CASSPDRYGYTF. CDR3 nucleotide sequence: TGCGCCAGCAGCCCCGACAGATATGGCTACACCTTC. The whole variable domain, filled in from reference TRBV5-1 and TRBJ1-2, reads KAGVTQTPRYLIKTRGQQVTLSCSPISGHRSVSWYQQTPGQGLQFLFEYFSETQRNKGNFPGRFSGRQFSNSRSEMNVSTLELGDSALYLCASSPDRYGYTFGSGTRLTVV.

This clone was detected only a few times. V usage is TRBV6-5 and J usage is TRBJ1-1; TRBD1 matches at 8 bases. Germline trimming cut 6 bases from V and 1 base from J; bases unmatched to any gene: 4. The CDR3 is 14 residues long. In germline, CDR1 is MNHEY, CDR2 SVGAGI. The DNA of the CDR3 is TGTGCCAGCAGCCGGACAGGGCAGAACACTGAAGCTTTCTTT. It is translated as CASSRTGQNTEAFF.

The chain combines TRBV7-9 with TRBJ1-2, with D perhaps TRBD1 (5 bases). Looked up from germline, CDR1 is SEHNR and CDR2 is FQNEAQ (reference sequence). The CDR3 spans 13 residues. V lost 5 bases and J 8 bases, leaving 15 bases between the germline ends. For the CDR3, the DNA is TGTGCCAGCAGCGCGGGACCTCTTGACGGCTACACCTTC. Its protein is CASSAGPLDGYTF.

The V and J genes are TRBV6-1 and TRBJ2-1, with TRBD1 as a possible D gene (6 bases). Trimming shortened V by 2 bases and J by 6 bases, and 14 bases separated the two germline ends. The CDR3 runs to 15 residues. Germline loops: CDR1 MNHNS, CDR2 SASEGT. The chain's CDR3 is CASSEFRGARNEQFF. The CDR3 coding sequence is TGTGCCAGCAGTGAATTCAGGGGCGCCCGCAATGAGCAGTTCTTC.